These T cell receptor beta chains were read from a single sample in a study of T-cell reconstitution after alpha-beta-depleted transplantation in children. One entry per CDR3 protein, called by TCRdb with MiXCR from the PCR reads. Here the sample spans over 200,000 distinct CDR3 sequences, approximately 17% being singletons. The sequenced sample was PBMCs, mostly from graft donor cells, obtained 360 days after TCRalphabeta/CD19-depleted stem cell transplant. These receptors originate from a male patient aged 2 to 9 who had a stem cell transplant for acute lymphoblastic leukemia, so the T cells may come from the graft donor. The CDR3 runs from the conserved cysteine through the conserved F or W. The order of the fields is J gene, clone size, D gene, V gene, CDR3 protein, CDR3 DNA. D genes are given only for firm matches. Clone size appears in some rows only: once, few, many, or a class for an expanded clone.

j_gene: TRBJ1-2
abundance: few
d_gene: .
v_gene: TRBV28
CDR3aa: CASTPTEVGYTF
CDR3nt: TGTGCCAGCACTCCGACAGAGGTGGGCTACACCTTC

j_gene: TRBJ2-3
abundance: .
d_gene: TRBD2
v_gene: TRBV18
CDR3aa: CASSPPLGLAGDTDTQYF
CDR3nt: TGTGCCAGCTCACCACCCCTCGGACTAGCGGGGGACACAGATACGCAGTATTTT

j_gene: TRBJ2-1
abundance: many
d_gene: TRBD1
v_gene: TRBV12-3/TRBV12-4
CDR3aa: CASTVQGSSYNEQFF
CDR3nt: TGTGCCAGCACCGTACAGGGGTCCTCCTACAATGAGCAGTTCTTC

j_gene: TRBJ2-5
abundance: .
d_gene: .
v_gene: TRBV20-1
CDR3aa: CSASAETQYF
CDR3nt: TGCAGTGCCTCAGCAGAGACCCAGTACTTC

j_gene: TRBJ2-1
abundance: many
d_gene: TRBD2
v_gene: TRBV20-1
CDR3aa: CSARDRLAGVNEQFF
CDR3nt: TGCAGTGCTAGAGATCGACTAGCGGGTGTCAATGAGCAGTTCTTC

j_gene: TRBJ2-1
abundance: .
d_gene: TRBD2
v_gene: TRBV5-1
CDR3aa: CASSFWAGLAGVWEQFF
CDR3nt: TGCGCCAGCAGCTTCTGGGCCGGACTAGCGGGGGTCTGGGAGCAGTTCTTC

j_gene: TRBJ1-1
abundance: .
d_gene: .
v_gene: TRBV15
CDR3aa: CATSRGIRGVPTEAFF
CDR3nt: TGTGCCACCAGCAGAGGCATCAGGGGAGTGCCCACTGAAGCTTTCTTT

j_gene: TRBJ1-2
abundance: .
d_gene: .
v_gene: TRBV10-3
CDR3aa: CAISKDPSYGYTF
CDR3nt: TGTGCCATCAGTAAGGACCCGTCCTATGGCTACACCTTC

j_gene: TRBJ1-2
abundance: .
d_gene: TRBD1
v_gene: TRBV4-2
CDR3aa: CASSQDLRDRRDGYTF
CDR3nt: TGTGCCAGCAGCCAAGATCTCCGGGACAGGAGGGATGGCTACACCTTC

j_gene: TRBJ2-6
abundance: few
d_gene: .
v_gene: TRBV10-3
CDR3aa: CAISWATGPSSGANVLTF
CDR3nt: TGTGCCATCAGCTGGGCTACAGGGCCCAGCTCTGGGGCCAACGTCCTGACTTTC

j_gene: TRBJ1-4
abundance: .
d_gene: .
v_gene: TRBV4-2
CDR3aa: CASSQGVGSPGDEKLFF
CDR3nt: TGTGCCAGCAGCCAAGGTGTGGGGTCCCCCGGGGATGAAAAACTGTTTTTT

j_gene: TRBJ2-3
abundance: .
d_gene: .
v_gene: TRBV4-2
CDR3aa: CASSFVGVTDTQYF
CDR3nt: TGTGCCTCTTCTTTTGTGGGGGTCACAGATACGCAGTATTTT

j_gene: TRBJ2-4
abundance: many
d_gene: TRBD1
v_gene: TRBV5-1
CDR3aa: CASSLRTGGLAKNIQYF
CDR3nt: TGCGCCAGCAGCTTGAGGACAGGGGGGCTAGCCAAAAACATTCAGTACTTC

j_gene: TRBJ2-1
abundance: few
d_gene: TRBD2
v_gene: TRBV29-1
CDR3aa: CSAGGTGMVNEQFF
CDR3nt: TGCAGCGCGGGAGGGACCGGTATGGTGAATGAGCAGTTCTTC

j_gene: TRBJ2-1
abundance: few
d_gene: TRBD2
v_gene: TRBV4-3
CDR3aa: CASSQGAGGPSEQFF
CDR3nt: TGCGCCAGCAGCCAAGGCGCGGGGGGGCCCAGTGAGCAGTTCTTC

j_gene: TRBJ2-3
abundance: .
d_gene: TRBD1
v_gene: TRBV7-2
CDR3aa: CASSSQGVDRYF
CDR3nt: TGTGCCAGCAGCTCACAGGGGGTAGATCGGTATTTT